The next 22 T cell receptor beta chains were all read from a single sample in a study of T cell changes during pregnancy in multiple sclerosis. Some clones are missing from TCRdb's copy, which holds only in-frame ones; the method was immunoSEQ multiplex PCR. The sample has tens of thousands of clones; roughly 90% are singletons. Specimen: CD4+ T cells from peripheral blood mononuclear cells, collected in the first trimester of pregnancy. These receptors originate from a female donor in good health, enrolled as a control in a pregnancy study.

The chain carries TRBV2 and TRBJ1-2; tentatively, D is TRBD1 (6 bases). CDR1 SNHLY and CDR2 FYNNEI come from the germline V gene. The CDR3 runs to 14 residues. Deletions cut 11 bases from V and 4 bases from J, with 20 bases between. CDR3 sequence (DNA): TGTGCCTCCCAGGGATTGGGGGCAGGCTATGGCTACACCTTC. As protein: CASQGLGAGYGYTF.

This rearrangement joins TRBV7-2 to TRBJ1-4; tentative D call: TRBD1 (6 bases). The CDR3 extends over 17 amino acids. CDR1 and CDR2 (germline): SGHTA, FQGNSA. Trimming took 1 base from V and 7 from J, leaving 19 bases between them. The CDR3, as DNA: TGTGCCAGCAGCTTAGGGGACACGGGAGGTCGGGGTGAAAAACTGTTTTTT. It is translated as CASSLGDTGGRGEKLFF.

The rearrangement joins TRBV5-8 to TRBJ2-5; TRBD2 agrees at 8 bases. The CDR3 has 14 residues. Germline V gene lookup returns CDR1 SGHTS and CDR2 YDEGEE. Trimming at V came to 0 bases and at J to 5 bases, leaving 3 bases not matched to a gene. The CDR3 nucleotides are TGTGCCAGCAGCTTGGCCGGGGGGGGCGAGACCCAGTACTTC. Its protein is CASSLAGGGETQYF.

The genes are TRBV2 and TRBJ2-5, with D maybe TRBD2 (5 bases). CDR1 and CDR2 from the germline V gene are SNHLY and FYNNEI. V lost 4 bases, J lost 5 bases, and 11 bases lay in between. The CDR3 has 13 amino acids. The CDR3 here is CASSVGLAETQYF. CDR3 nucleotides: TGTGCCAGCAGTGTTGGGCTAGCTGAGACCCAGTACTTC.

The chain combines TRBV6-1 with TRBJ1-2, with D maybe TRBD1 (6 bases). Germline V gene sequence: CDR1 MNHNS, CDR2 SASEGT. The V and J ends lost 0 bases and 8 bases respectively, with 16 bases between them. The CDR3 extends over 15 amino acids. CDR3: CASSEAGSQGRGYTF. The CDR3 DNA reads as TGTGCCAGCAGTGAAGCGGGTAGCCAGGGGCGAGGCTACACCTTC.

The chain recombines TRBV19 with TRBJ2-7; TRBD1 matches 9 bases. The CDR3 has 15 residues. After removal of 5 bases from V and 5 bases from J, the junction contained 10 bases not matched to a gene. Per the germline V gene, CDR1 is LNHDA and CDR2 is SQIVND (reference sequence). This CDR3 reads CASSLPGQGGDEQYF. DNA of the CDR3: TGTGCCAGTAGTTTACCGGGACAGGGAGGGGACGAGCAGTACTTC.

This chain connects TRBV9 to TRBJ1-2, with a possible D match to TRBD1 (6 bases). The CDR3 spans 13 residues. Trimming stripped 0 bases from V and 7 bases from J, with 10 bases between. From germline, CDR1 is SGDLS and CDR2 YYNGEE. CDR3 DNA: TGTGCCAGCAGCGTAGGTCAGGGGATTGGCTACACCTTC. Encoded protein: CASSVGQGIGYTF. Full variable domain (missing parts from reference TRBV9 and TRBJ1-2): DSGVTQTPKHLITATGQRVTLRCSPRSGDLSVYWYQQSLDQGLQFLIQYYNGEERAKGNILERFSAQQFPDLHSELNLSSLELGDSALYFCASSVGQGIGYTFGSGTRLTVV.

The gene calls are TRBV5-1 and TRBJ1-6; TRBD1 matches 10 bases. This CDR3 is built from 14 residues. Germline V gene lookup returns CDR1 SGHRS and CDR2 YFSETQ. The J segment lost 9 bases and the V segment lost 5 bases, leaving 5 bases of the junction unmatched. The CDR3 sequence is CASRRDRGVSPLHF. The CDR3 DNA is TGCGCCAGCAGACGGGACAGGGGAGTTTCACCCCTCCACTTT.

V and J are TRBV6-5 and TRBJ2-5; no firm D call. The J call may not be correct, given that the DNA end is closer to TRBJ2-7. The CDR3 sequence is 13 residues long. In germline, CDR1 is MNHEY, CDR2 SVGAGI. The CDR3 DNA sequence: TGTGCCAGCAGTTTCCTCTTGGGCTACGAGCAGTACTTC. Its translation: CASSFLLGYEQYF.

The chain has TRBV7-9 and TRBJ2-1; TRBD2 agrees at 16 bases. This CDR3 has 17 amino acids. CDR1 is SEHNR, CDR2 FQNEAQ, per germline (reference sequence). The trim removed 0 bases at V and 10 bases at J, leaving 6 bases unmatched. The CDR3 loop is CASSLAPGLAGGQEQFF. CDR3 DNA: TGTGCCAGCAGCTTAGCTCCGGGACTAGCGGGGGGGCAAGAGCAGTTCTTC.

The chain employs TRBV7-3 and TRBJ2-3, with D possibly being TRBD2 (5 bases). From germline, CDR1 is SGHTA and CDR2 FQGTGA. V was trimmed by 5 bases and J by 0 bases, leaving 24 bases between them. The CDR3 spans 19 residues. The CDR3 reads CASSPQIGRAGASTDTQYF. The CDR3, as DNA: TGTGCCAGCAGCCCCCAGATAGGGCGGGCGGGTGCTAGCACAGATACGCAGTATTTT. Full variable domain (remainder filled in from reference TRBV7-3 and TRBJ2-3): GAGVSQTPSNKVTEKGKYVELRCDPISGHTALYWYRQSLGQGPEFLIYFQGTGAADDSGLPNDRFFAVRPEGSVSTLKIQRTERGDSAVYLCASSPQIGRAGASTDTQYFGPGTRLTVL.

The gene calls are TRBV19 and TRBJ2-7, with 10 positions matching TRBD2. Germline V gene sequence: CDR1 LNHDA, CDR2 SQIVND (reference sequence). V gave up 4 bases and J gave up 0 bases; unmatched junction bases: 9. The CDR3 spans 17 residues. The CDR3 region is CASSRSLGLADSYEQYF. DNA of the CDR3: TGTGCCAGTAGTAGGTCCCTCGGACTAGCGGACTCCTACGAGCAGTACTTC.

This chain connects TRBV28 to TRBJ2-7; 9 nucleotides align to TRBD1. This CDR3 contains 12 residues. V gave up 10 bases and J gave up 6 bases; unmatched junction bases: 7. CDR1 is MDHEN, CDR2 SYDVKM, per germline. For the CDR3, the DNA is TGTGCCAACGGGGACAGGGCCGGCGAGCAGTACTTC. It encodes CANGDRAGEQYF.

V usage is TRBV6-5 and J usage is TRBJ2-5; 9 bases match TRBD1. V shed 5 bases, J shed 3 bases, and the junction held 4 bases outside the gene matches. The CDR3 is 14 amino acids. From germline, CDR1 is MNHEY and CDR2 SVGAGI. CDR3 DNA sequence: TGTGCCAGCAGTCAACAGGGGGCGGAAGAGACCCAGTACTTC. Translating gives CASSQQGAEETQYF.

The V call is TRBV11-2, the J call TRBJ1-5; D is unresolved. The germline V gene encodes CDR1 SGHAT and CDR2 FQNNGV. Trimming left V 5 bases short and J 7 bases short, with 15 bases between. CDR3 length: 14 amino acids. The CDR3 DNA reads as TGTGCCAGCAGCCCGACGGGGAATAACCAGCCCCAGCATTTT. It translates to CASSPTGNNQPQHF.

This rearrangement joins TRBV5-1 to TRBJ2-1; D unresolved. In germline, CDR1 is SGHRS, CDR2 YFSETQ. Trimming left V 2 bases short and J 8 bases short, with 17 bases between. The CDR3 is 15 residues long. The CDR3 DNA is TGCGCCAGCAGCTTCGGAGAGAAGAGGTCCCATGAGCAGTTCTTC. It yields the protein CASSFGEKRSHEQFF.

CDR3 nucleotide sequence: TGTGCCAGCAACGGACAGGTCCGCTATAATTCACCCCTCCACTTT. Protein product: CASNGQVRYNSPLHF. The gene calls are TRBV2 and TRBJ1-6; TRBD1 matches at 7 bases. The V gene's germline CDR1 is SNHLY and CDR2 FYNNEI. The CDR3 length is 15 residues. V was pared by 7 bases and J by 3 bases, with 6 bases of the junction left unmatched.

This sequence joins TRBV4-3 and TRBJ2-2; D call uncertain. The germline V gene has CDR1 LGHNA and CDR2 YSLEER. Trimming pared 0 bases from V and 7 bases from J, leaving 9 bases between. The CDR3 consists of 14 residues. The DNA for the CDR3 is TGCGCCAGCAGCCAAGATTTAACAGTCGGGGAGCTGTTTTTT. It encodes CASSQDLTVGELFF.

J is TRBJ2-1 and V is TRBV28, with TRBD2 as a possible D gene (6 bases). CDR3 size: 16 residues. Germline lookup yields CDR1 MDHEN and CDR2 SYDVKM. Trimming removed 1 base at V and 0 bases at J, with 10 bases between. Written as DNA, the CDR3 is TGTGCCAGCAGTTTATCGGCGGGAAGCTCCTACAATGAGCAGTTCTTC. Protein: CASSLSAGSSYNEQFF.

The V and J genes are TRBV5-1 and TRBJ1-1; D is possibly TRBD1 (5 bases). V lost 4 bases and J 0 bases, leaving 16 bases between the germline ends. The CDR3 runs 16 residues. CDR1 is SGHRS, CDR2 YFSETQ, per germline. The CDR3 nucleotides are TGCGCCAGCAGCGGTACAACAGGATCCATGAACACTGAAGCTTTCTTT. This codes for CASSGTTGSMNTEAFF.

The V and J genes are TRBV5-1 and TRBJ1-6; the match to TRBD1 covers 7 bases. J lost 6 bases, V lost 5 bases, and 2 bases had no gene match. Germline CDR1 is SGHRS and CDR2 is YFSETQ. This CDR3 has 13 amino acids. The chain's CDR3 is CASRGQPNSPLHF. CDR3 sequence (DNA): TGCGCCAGCAGGGGACAGCCTAATTCACCCCTCCACTTT.

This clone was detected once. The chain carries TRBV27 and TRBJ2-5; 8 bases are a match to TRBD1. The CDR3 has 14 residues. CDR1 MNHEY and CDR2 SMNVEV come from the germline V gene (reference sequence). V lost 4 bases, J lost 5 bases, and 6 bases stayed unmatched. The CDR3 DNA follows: TGTGCCAGCAGTTCGGACAGGGATGGGGAGACCCAGTACTTC. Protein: CASSSDRDGETQYF.